This TCR beta chain was sequenced during a study of early T cells in non-severe SARS-CoV-2 infection. Study-wide results and limits: Anti-spike CD8 specificities were favored by VDJdb matching, whose results missed private and CD4 specificities.

This clonotype appeared many times. Antigen specificity is unknown. The CDR3 has 14 residues. Germline-derived CDR1 and CDR2 are MNHEY and SMNVEV (reference sequence). Trimming took off 2 bases at V and 4 bases at J, with 9 bases between the two ends. Unique molecular identifiers were added to individual cDNA molecules. TCRdb fed the 5' RACE reads into MiXCR, producing one record per CDR3 protein. The data contain 65,000 to 85,000 distinct CDR3 sequences, about 13% of them singletons. The sequenced sample was whole blood. This chain connects TRBV27 to TRBJ2-1; D is unresolved. The receptor was isolated from an adult who was a healthcare worker with PCR-confirmed SARS-CoV-2 infection or an uninfected control (not recorded which). As DNA, the CDR3 is TGTGCCAGCAGTTTACAATCAGATTACAATGAGCAGTTCTTC. The encoded protein is CASSLQSDYNEQFF.